Following are 20 T cell receptor beta chains from one sample sequenced in a study of post-analysis software for immune sequencing data. General observations from the study: The study found TRBV5-6, TRBV5-1 and TRBV20-1 among five TRBV segments more frequent in patients than controls.

cDNA libraries for TCR beta contained unique molecular identifiers. TCRdb re-derived calls from the PCR reads in MiXCR, one entry per CDR3 protein. The sample has more than 450,000 distinct CDR3 sequences, 44% seen once. No cognate antigen is known for these TCRs. The sequencing input was blood. All receptors come from a girl under 18 with multiple sclerosis.

The V gene is TRBV24-1, the J gene TRBJ2-1; a possible D gene is TRBD1 (6 bases). V dropped 2 bases and J dropped 4 bases, with 17 bases sitting between them. The CDR3 extends over 17 amino acids. Germline V gene data show CDR1 as KGHDR and CDR2 as SFDVKD. The CDR3 DNA reads TGTGCCACCAGTGATTCCCCTGGCAGGGGTAGGTACAATGAGCAGTTCTTC. It codes for CATSDSPGRGRYNEQFF.

The chain is built from TRBV7-2 and TRBJ1-2; D perhaps matches TRBD1 (6 bases). The CDR3 contains 15 residues. Trimming removed 3 bases from V and 6 bases from J, with 17 bases in between. The germline V gene encodes CDR1 SGHTA and CDR2 FQGNSA. For the CDR3, the DNA is TGTGCCAGCAGCTTCTCCCGACAGGATGATGATGGCTACACCTTC. Its translation: CASSFSRQDDDGYTF.

V usage is TRBV2 and J usage is TRBJ2-1, with a possible D match to TRBD1 (6 bases). Trimming removed 4 bases from V and 10 bases from J, with 14 bases in between. The CDR3 length is 13 residues. Per germline, CDR1 SNHLY and CDR2 FYNNEI. CDR3: CASSVNRVREQFF. The CDR3 DNA reads as TGTGCCAGCAGTGTAAACAGGGTCAGGGAGCAGTTCTTC. The full variable domain, rest sourced from reference TRBV2 and TRBJ2-1, is EPEVTQTPSHQVTQMGQEVILRCVPISNHLYFYWYRQILGQKVEFLVSFYNNEISEKSEIFDDQFSVERPDGSNFTLKIRSTKLEDSAMYFCASSVNRVREQFFGPGTRLTVL.

The rearrangement uses TRBV7-6 and TRBJ2-7; unclear D gene. Trimming cost V 3 bases and J 5 bases, with 11 bases left between them. The CDR3 totals 13 residues. Looked up from germline, CDR1 is SGHVS and CDR2 is FNYEAQ. The CDR3 DNA reads TGTGCCAGCAGCTTTGGCGTGCGGAACGAGCAGTACTTC. As protein: CASSFGVRNEQYF.

This clonotype was recorded a few times. The chain uses TRBV12-3 or TRBV12-4 and TRBJ2-1; 7 positions match TRBD2. J was trimmed by 6 bases and V by 6 bases; bases with no gene match: 2. This CDR3 spans 12 amino acids. CDR3 DNA sequence: TGTGCCAGCAGCACTAGCGTCAATGAGCAGTTCTTC. Encoded protein: CASSTSVNEQFF.

The rearrangement joins TRBV20-1 to TRBJ2-6; D is tentatively TRBD1 or TRBD2 (5 bases each). The germline V gene encodes CDR1 DFQATT and CDR2 SNEGSKA (reference sequence). This CDR3 spans 17 amino acids. Trimming took 1 base from V and 0 from J, leaving 13 bases between them. CDR3 loop: CSARVPRESSGANVLTF. The CDR3 DNA follows: TGCAGTGCTAGAGTACCCAGGGAGAGCTCTGGGGCCAACGTCCTGACTTTC.

The V call is TRBV12-3 or TRBV12-4, the J call TRBJ2-5; 7 bases agree with TRBD2. CDR3 length: 15 amino acids. Unmatched junction bases numbered 8, after V lost 5 bases and J lost 2 bases. CDR3 coding DNA: TGTGCCAGCAGTGGCGGGGGAGCGCTTCAAGAGACCCAGTACTTC. Protein: CASSGGGALQETQYF.

The chain uses TRBV20-1 and TRBJ2-1; possibly TRBD1 or TRBD2 for D (5 bases each). CDR1 is DFQATT and CDR2 is SNEGSKA in the germline V gene (reference sequence). The V end lost 6 bases, the J end lost 5 bases, and 14 bases lay between the germline ends. CDR3 length equals 13 residues. CDR3 sequence: CSALGPKNNEQFF. CDR3 DNA sequence: TGCAGTGCCTTGGGACCGAAAAACAATGAGCAGTTCTTC.

J is TRBJ2-1 and V is TRBV19; 13 nucleotides agree with TRBD2. Germline V lookup: CDR1 LNHDA, CDR2 SQIVND (reference sequence). CDR3 length: 16 amino acids. V lost 5 bases to trimming and J lost 4 bases; unmatched junction nucleotides: 5. The CDR3 DNA reads as TGTGCCAGTAGTCCCTTGACTAGCGGGAGGTACAATGAGCAGTTCTTC. It specifies CASSPLTSGRYNEQFF.

This clonotype was seen ten or more times. This chain's CDR3 is CSVATGSYTF. DNA of the CDR3: TGCAGCGTCGCCACAGGGAGCTACACCTTC. The chain combines TRBV29-1 with TRBJ1-2, with a weak D call TRBD1 (6 bases). CDR1 and CDR2 (germline): SQVTM, ANQGSEA. This CDR3 has 10 amino acids. The V gene lost 6 bases and the J gene lost 9 bases, with 11 bases spanning the gap.

The V and J genes are TRBV6-1 and TRBJ2-7; tentatively, D is TRBD2 (5 bases). The CDR3 covers 14 residues. Germline loops: CDR1 MNHNS, CDR2 SASEGT. Trimming shortened V by 5 bases and J by 0 bases, and 11 bases separated the two germline ends. CDR3 DNA sequence: TGTGCCAGCAGTCCAACGGGGTTCTCCTACGAGCAGTACTTC. It translates to CASSPTGFSYEQYF.

The chain has TRBV12-3 or TRBV12-4 and TRBJ1-1; D uncertain. V was shortened by 4 bases and J by 2 bases, with 11 bases between the two germline ends. This CDR3 has 14 amino acids. The chain's CDR3 is CASSYLYSNTEAFF. CDR3 nucleotide sequence: TGTGCCAGCAGTTATTTATACAGTAACACTGAAGCTTTCTTT.

V usage is TRBV5-1 and J usage is TRBJ2-5; no clear D. The CDR3 spans 14 residues. Germline V gives CDR1 SGHRS, CDR2 YFSETQ. With 7 bases removed from V and 0 bases from J, the gap between germline ends came to 13 bases. The CDR3 sequence: CASVPAGHQETQYF. The CDR3 DNA is TGCGCCAGCGTCCCAGCAGGTCACCAAGAGACCCAGTACTTC.

This clonotype was seen more than once but under ten times. V is TRBV12-3 or TRBV12-4 and J is TRBJ2-3; maybe TRBD1 (5 bases). V was trimmed by 2 bases and J by 1 base, leaving 13 bases between them. The CDR3 is 16 amino acids. CDR3 residues: CASSLWKAGRTDTQYF. CDR3 DNA sequence: TGTGCCAGCAGTTTATGGAAGGCAGGGCGCACAGATACGCAGTATTTT.

The chain links TRBV12-3 or TRBV12-4 to TRBJ1-1; TRBD1 is a possible D gene (6 bases). V lost 5 bases, J lost 9 bases, and 13 bases lay in between. CDR3 length: 12 residues. The DNA of the CDR3 is TGTGCCAGCAGTCCCGGGACACTCAAAGCTTTCTTT. Residues: CASSPGTLKAFF.

CDR3 nucleotide sequence: TGCAGTGCTGCCACGGGACAGGGGGCGAACTATGGCTACACCTTC. Protein: CSAATGQGANYGYTF. The chain joins TRBV20-1 to TRBJ1-2; 12 bases line up with TRBD1. J gave up 2 bases and V 5 bases, and 6 bases lay outside the gene matches. This CDR3 is 15 amino acids long. CDR1 is DFQATT and CDR2 is SNEGSKA in the germline V gene (reference sequence).

This chain uses TRBV20-1 with TRBJ2-5, with D tentatively TRBD2 (6 bases). The CDR3 covers 14 residues. Germline assignment: CDR1 DFQATT and CDR2 SNEGSKA (reference sequence). DNA for the CDR3: TGCAGCCACAAGAAAAGGACTAACTACAATGAGCAGTACTTC. Protein product: CSHKKRTNYNEQYF.

In its sample, this clonotype was seen a few times. This chain joins TRBV7-8 and TRBJ2-7, with 7 bases identical to TRBD2. Unmatched junction bases numbered 7, after V lost 1 base and J lost 7 bases. CDR1 is SGHVS and CDR2 is FQNEAQ in the germline V gene. CDR3 length: 14 amino acids. This CDR3 is CASSLGLGGGEQYF. Written as DNA, the CDR3 is TGTGCCAGCAGCTTAGGATTGGGGGGGGGAGAGCAGTACTTC.

V and J are TRBV27 and TRBJ1-6; D gene unclear. CDR3 length: 15 amino acids. V was pared by 3 bases and J by 7 bases, with 13 bases between. CDR1 is MNHEY, CDR2 SMNVEV, per germline (reference sequence). The CDR3 nucleotides are TGTGCCAGCAGTTTGGCCCTCTTCGGGAATTCACCCCTCCACTTT. Translation gives CASSLALFGNSPLHF.

This chain uses TRBV10-3 with TRBJ2-1, with 9 positions matching TRBD2. There are 15 residues in the CDR3. The J segment lost 0 bases and the V segment lost 5 bases, leaving 2 bases of the junction unmatched. CDR1 ENHRY and CDR2 SYGVKD come from the germline V gene. This CDR3 reads CAISNSGSSYNEQFF. The CDR3, as DNA: TGTGCCATCAGTAATAGCGGGAGCTCCTACAATGAGCAGTTCTTC.